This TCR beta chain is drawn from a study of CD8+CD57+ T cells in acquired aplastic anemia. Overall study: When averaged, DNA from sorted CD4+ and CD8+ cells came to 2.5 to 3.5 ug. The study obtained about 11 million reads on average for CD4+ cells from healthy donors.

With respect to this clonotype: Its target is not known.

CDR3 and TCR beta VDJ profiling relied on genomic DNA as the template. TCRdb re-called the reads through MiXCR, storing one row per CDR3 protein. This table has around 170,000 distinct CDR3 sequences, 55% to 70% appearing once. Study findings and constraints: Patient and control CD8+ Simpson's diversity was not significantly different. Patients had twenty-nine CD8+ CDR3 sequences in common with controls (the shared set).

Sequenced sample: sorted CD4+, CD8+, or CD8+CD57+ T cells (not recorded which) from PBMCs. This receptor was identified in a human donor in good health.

The CDR3 DNA reads as TGTGCCAGTATAGGGAGCGGGGGAGGGTCAGATACGCAGTATTTT. This gives the protein CASIGSGGGSDTQYF. The V call is TRBV19, the J call TRBJ2-3, with 8 bases aligning to TRBD2. From germline, CDR1 is LNHDA and CDR2 SQIVND (reference sequence). Trimming at V came to 7 bases and at J to 4 bases, leaving 10 bases not matched to a gene. The CDR3 is 15 amino acids.